This T cell receptor beta chain was captured by sequencing in a study of blood T cell repertoires in COVID-19. At the level of the study: COVID-19 samples, acute and convalescent, were from the United States, Italy and Spain. Sample material is recorded as cDNA or gDNA derived from T cells, B-cell-depleted T cells, or PBMCs.

Study processing details: Amplification from reference gene primers served as the basis for estimated nucleated cell counts. Using immunoSEQ multiplex PCR, the repertoire was profiled, and TCRdb retains in-frame clones only, with some absent. V, J and clone size are those of that table, while D and trimming were read from the DNA. This repertoire shows 160,000 or so clones, 75% to 85% found once; its top ten account for roughly a tenth. Concerning this clone itself: A read error may produce the germline difference seen at one junction end.

CDR3 length: 15 residues. CDR1 SSHAT and CDR2 FNYEAQ come from the germline V gene (reference sequence). The chain is built from TRBV7-7 and TRBJ2-7, with 9 nucleotides matching TRBD1. Sequenced input: peripheral blood. The sequence was obtained from a human donor in a cohort sampled during active COVID-19. CDR3 protein: CASSAFTGGTYEQYF. Written as DNA, the CDR3 is TGTGCTAGCAGCGCCTTTACAGGGGGCACCTACGAGCAGTACTTC.